A selection of T cell receptor beta chains follows, all from one sample in a study of Ad26.COV2.S vaccination and SARS-CoV-2 variants. Sequenced by immunoSEQ multiplex PCR; TCRdb stores in-frame clones only, minus some. The table includes about 350,000 clones, roughly 94% detected once. Sequenced material: peripheral blood, taken after recovery from COVID-19. The receptors originated from a human donor who had recovered from COVID-19. Each CDR3 is given with its conserved first and last residue. Each record gives: V gene, J gene, clone size, D gene, CDR3 DNA, CDR3 protein. A D gene is named only where the DNA matches it firmly. Where a row states a size, it is once, few, many or the class of an expanded clone; other rows omit it.

V: TRBV27; J: TRBJ2-2; size: .; D: .; DNA: TGTGCCAGCGGGGGGCAGGGGGATAACACCGGGGAGCTGTTTTTT; CDR3: CASGGQGDNTGELFF
V: TRBV4-1; J: TRBJ2-3; size: few; D: .; DNA: TGCGCCAGCAGCCTGAGCAGACCGAGCACAGATACGCAGTATTTT; CDR3: CASSLSRPSTDTQYF
V: TRBV6-2/TRBV6-3; J: TRBJ1-5; size: .; D: .; DNA: TGTGCCAGCAGCCCCCCCGGGAGGGGAAGCAATCAGCCCCAGCATTTT; CDR3: CASSPPGRGSNQPQHF
V: TRBV5-1; J: TRBJ1-1; size: .; D: .; DNA: TGCGCCAGCATGGGGTCGAGTTGGAACACTGAAGCTTTCTTT; CDR3: CASMGSSWNTEAFF
V: TRBV6-5; J: TRBJ1-2; size: .; D: .; DNA: TGTGCCAGCACCACGGGAATCTATGGCTACACCTTC; CDR3: CASTTGIYGYTF
V: TRBV3-1/TRBV3-2; J: TRBJ2-7; size: once; D: .; DNA: TGTGCCAGCAGCCAAGTTTCCCTCGATAGGGGTGGGGACTACGAGCAGTACTTC; CDR3: CASSQVSLDRGGDYEQYF
V: TRBV6-1; J: TRBJ2-7; size: .; D: TRBD2; DNA: TGTGCCAGCAGTGAGCGGGGGTTCGAGCAGTACTTC; CDR3: CASSERGFEQYF
V: TRBV6-5; J: TRBJ2-7; size: .; D: .; DNA: TGTGCCAGCAGGAGACCAGGGAGCGAGCAGTACTTC; CDR3: CASRRPGSEQYF
V: TRBV2; J: TRBJ1-1; size: .; D: .; DNA: TGTGCCAGCAGTGCCGGTAGAGGGTACACTGAAGCTTTCTTT; CDR3: CASSAGRGYTEAFF
V: TRBV6-1; J: TRBJ1-3; size: .; D: .; DNA: TGTGCCAGCAGTGAAAGGCTTGGACGCCACTCTGGAAACACCATATATTTT; CDR3: CASSERLGRHSGNTIYF
V: TRBV5-4; J: TRBJ2-7; size: .; D: .; DNA: TGTGCCAGCAGCTATAGGGGAGACTACGAGCAGTACTTC; CDR3: CASSYRGDYEQYF
V: TRBV10-2; J: TRBJ2-7; size: once; D: .; DNA: TGCGCCAGCAGCCCCCCCAGATACGAGCAGTACTTC; CDR3: CASSPPRYEQYF
V: TRBV7-2; J: TRBJ2-2; size: .; D: TRBD2; DNA: TGTGCCAGCAGCTTAGGTGGACTAGCGGGGTCGGGCACCGGGGAGCTGTTTTTT; CDR3: CASSLGGLAGSGTGELFF
V: TRBV11-2; J: TRBJ1-4; size: .; D: .; DNA: TGTGCCAGCAGCTTGGGCAGCCATAATGAAAAACTGTTTTTT; CDR3: CASSLGSHNEKLFF
V: TRBV12-5; J: TRBJ1-2; size: .; D: TRBD1; DNA: TGTGCTAGTGGCGGACAGGTCTATGGCTACACCTTC; CDR3: CASGGQVYGYTF
V: TRBV9; J: TRBJ1-1; size: .; D: .; DNA: TGTGCCAGCAGCGTGGAACCCGGACATGGCACTGAAGCTTTCTTT; CDR3: CASSVEPGHGTEAFF
V: TRBV12-3/TRBV12-4; J: TRBJ2-1; size: .; D: .; DNA: TGTGCCAGCAGTTTCAGGGGTGCTGAGCAGTTCTTC; CDR3: CASSFRGAEQFF
V: TRBV29-1; J: TRBJ2-3; size: .; D: .; DNA: TGCAGGAGGGCCTGGGGCACAGATACGCAGTATTTT; CDR3: CRRAWGTDTQYF
V: TRBV10-2; J: TRBJ1-3; size: .; D: TRBD1; DNA: TGCGCCAGCACTCCGGACAGGGCCTCTGGAAACACCATATATTTT; CDR3: CASTPDRASGNTIYF
V: TRBV9; J: TRBJ2-3; size: .; D: .; DNA: TGTGCCAGCAGCCCAGGAAGGTTGGAGGGGGATACGCAGTATTTT; CDR3: CASSPGRLEGDTQYF
V: TRBV10-3; J: TRBJ1-2; size: .; D: .; DNA: TGTGCCATCATTTCTGACGACTATGGCTACACCTTC; CDR3: CAIISDDYGYTF
V: TRBV25-1; J: TRBJ2-5; size: .; D: .; DNA: TGTGCCAGCAGCTATTACTACAGGGTTGGGTACCAAGAGACCCAGTACTTC; CDR3: CASSYYYRVGYQETQYF
V: TRBV5-6; J: TRBJ2-3; size: once; D: .; DNA: TGTGCCAGCAGCGCAGGTAGCACAGATACGCAGTATTTT; CDR3: CASSAGSTDTQYF
V: TRBV28; J: TRBJ1-5; size: .; D: .; DNA: TGTGCCAGCACCCTAAGGAACAATCAGCCCCAGCATTTT; CDR3: CASTLRNNQPQHF
V: TRBV7-9; J: TRBJ1-6; size: .; D: .; DNA: TGTGCCAGCAGCTTAGAAGCCCTAGATAATTCACCCCTCCACTTT; CDR3: CASSLEALDNSPLHF
V: TRBV5-1; J: TRBJ2-3; size: .; D: TRBD2; DNA: TGCGCCAGCAGCTTGCGGACTAGCGGTAGCACAGATACGCAGTATTTT; CDR3: CASSLRTSGSTDTQYF
V: TRBV16; J: TRBJ2-3; size: .; D: .; DNA: TGTGCCAGCAGCTCGGGCGGCTCTGTCACAGATACGCAGTATTTT; CDR3: CASSSGGSVTDTQYF
V: TRBV25-1; J: TRBJ2-7; size: .; D: .; DNA: TGTGCCAGCGAGGGAGCTAGCTCCTACGAGCAGTACTTC; CDR3: CASEGASSYEQYF
V: TRBV18; J: TRBJ2-2; size: .; D: .; DNA: TGTGCCAGCTCACCACCGGAGGGTTCTGCGAACGCCGGGGAGCTGTTTTTT; CDR3: CASSPPEGSANAGELFF
V: TRBV2; J: TRBJ1-1; size: .; D: .; DNA: TGTGCCAGCAGCGAAGGGGGGAGGCGTACGTACACTGAAGCTTTCTTT; CDR3: CASSEGGRRTYTEAFF
V: TRBV13; J: TRBJ1-2; size: .; D: TRBD1; DNA: TGTGCCAGCAGCTTAGCCGGACAGGACTATGGCTACACCTTC; CDR3: CASSLAGQDYGYTF
V: TRBV27; J: TRBJ2-7; size: .; D: .; DNA: TGTGCCAGCAGACGTTCGCACGAGCAGTACTTC; CDR3: CASRRSHEQYF
V: TRBV20-1; J: TRBJ2-5; size: .; D: .; DNA: TGCAGACCACCAGAGACCCAGTACTTC; CDR3: CRPPETQYF
V: TRBV6-5; J: TRBJ2-2; size: .; D: .; DNA: TGTGCCTCCCCGAGGCCCACCGGGGAGCTGTTTTTT; CDR3: CASPRPTGELFF
V: TRBV27; J: TRBJ2-5; size: .; D: TRBD1; DNA: TGTGCCAGCAGTCTTCTGGCCGGGACAGCACGTCAAGAGACCCAGTACTTC; CDR3: CASSLLAGTARQETQYF
V: TRBV2; J: TRBJ2-2; size: .; D: TRBD1; DNA: TGTGCCAGCAAGGGACAGGGTACCGGGGAGCTGTTTTTT; CDR3: CASKGQGTGELFF
V: TRBV4-1; J: TRBJ1-6; size: .; D: .; DNA: TGCGCCAGCAGCCAAGATAGAACACCCCTCCACTTT; CDR3: CASSQDRTPLHF
V: TRBV28; J: TRBJ2-7; size: many; D: TRBD1; DNA: TGTGCCAGCAGTCCTGGACAGGGTTATACCTACGAGCAGTACTTC; CDR3: CASSPGQGYTYEQYF
V: TRBV9; J: TRBJ2-7; size: .; D: TRBD2; DNA: TGTGCCAGCAGCCCCCGCTTGGGGCGGGGGGGCTACGAGCAGTACTTC; CDR3: CASSPRLGRGGYEQYF
V: TRBV18; J: TRBJ1-2; size: .; D: TRBD1; DNA: TGTGCCAGCTCAATAACCGGGACAGGGAGACAGGGTGGCTACACCTTC; CDR3: CASSITGTGRQGGYTF
V: TRBV2; J: TRBJ2-3; size: .; D: .; DNA: TGTGCCAGCAGTGAGGGGGGGGGCCGCACAGATACGCAGTATTTT; CDR3: CASSEGGGRTDTQYF
V: TRBV9; J: TRBJ1-2; size: .; D: .; DNA: TGTGCCAGCAGCGTAGCTGGCAGGCCCACCTATGGCTACACCTTC; CDR3: CASSVAGRPTYGYTF
V: TRBV5-6; J: TRBJ2-7; size: .; D: .; DNA: TGTGCCAGCAGCTTCGGTGGATCCTACGAGCAGTACTTC; CDR3: CASSFGGSYEQYF
V: TRBV4-1; J: TRBJ1-1; size: .; D: TRBD1; DNA: TGCGCCAGCAGCCAAGAGTCAGGACAGGGGAACACTGAAGCTTTCTTT; CDR3: CASSQESGQGNTEAFF
V: TRBV11-3; J: TRBJ1-1; size: .; D: TRBD1; DNA: TGTGCCAGCAGCTCGGGACAGGGGAACACTGAAGCTTTCTTT; CDR3: CASSSGQGNTEAFF
V: TRBV29-1; J: TRBJ2-1; size: .; D: .; DNA: TGCAGCGTGCCAACATTCGCCAGGGGAAATGAGCAGTTCTTC; CDR3: CSVPTFARGNEQFF
V: TRBV6-6; J: TRBJ2-1; size: .; D: .; DNA: TGTGCCAGCAGTTCTAGCAGCTTTGAGCAGTTCTTC; CDR3: CASSSSSFEQFF
V: TRBV7-9; J: TRBJ1-2; size: .; D: .; DNA: TGTGCCAGCAGCTTTAGCGCTCACTGGGCCAACTATGGCTACACCTTC; CDR3: CASSFSAHWANYGYTF
V: TRBV11-2; J: TRBJ1-4; size: .; D: .; DNA: TGTGCCAGCAGCTCCAAGCGGGGTGAAAAACTGTTTTTT; CDR3: CASSSKRGEKLFF
V: TRBV5-1; J: TRBJ1-4; size: .; D: .; DNA: TGCGCCAGCAGCTTGGGGCAGGGCTCCGAAAAACTGTTTTTT; CDR3: CASSLGQGSEKLFF
V: TRBV18; J: TRBJ2-3; size: .; D: TRBD1; DNA: TGTGCCGCCCACAGGGGAGGCACAGATACGCAGTATTTT; CDR3: CAAHRGGTDTQYF
V: TRBV10-1; J: TRBJ2-7; size: .; D: TRBD2; DNA: TGCGCCAGCAGTGGAGGACTAGTCGGTTACGAGCAGTACTTC; CDR3: CASSGGLVGYEQYF
V: TRBV7-9; J: TRBJ1-2; size: .; D: .; DNA: TGTGCCAGCAGACACGAATTCTATGGCTACACCTTC; CDR3: CASRHEFYGYTF
V: TRBV11-3; J: TRBJ1-1; size: once; D: .; DNA: TGTGCCAGCAGCTTAGATCAGAACACTGAAGCTTTCTTT; CDR3: CASSLDQNTEAFF
V: TRBV3-1/TRBV3-2; J: TRBJ2-1; size: .; D: .; DNA: TGTGCCAGCAGCCAAGGGTGGGGGCCCTACAATGAGCAGTTCTTC; CDR3: CASSQGWGPYNEQFF